These 19 T cell receptor beta chains came from one sample sequenced in a study of blood T cells in healthy people across ages. PCR was performed a second time for about 7 to 12 cycles using a sample-barcoded 5' primer and a J-beta primer mix. Each CDR3 protein is one row after TCRdb ran MiXCR on the 5' RACE reads. The sample includes around 1,500,000 distinct CDR3 sequences, over 25% of them seen just once. The sample taken for sequencing was blood. The receptors come from a woman in her thirties in good health.

This clonotype was seen many times. The rearrangement joins TRBV29-1 to TRBJ2-7; 8 nucleotides agree with TRBD1. The germline V gene encodes CDR1 SQVTM and CDR2 ANQGSEA. Trimming at V came to 6 bases and at J to 6 bases, leaving 4 bases not matched to a gene. This CDR3 region has 11 residues. CDR3 in amino acids: CSVGQEGEQYF. CDR3 nucleotide sequence: TGCAGCGTGGGACAGGAGGGCGAGCAGTACTTC.

The chain combines TRBV20-1 with TRBJ2-3, with 7 nucleotides matching TRBD1. The CDR3 covers 13 residues. V dropped 6 bases and J dropped 3; count of bases not matched to a gene: 6. The germline gives CDR1 DFQATT, CDR2 SNEGSKA (reference sequence). CDR3 residues: CSAEDRSTDTQYF. CDR3 nucleotide sequence: TGCAGTGCGGAGGACAGGTCGACAGATACGCAGTATTTT.

This clonotype was seen ten or more times. This chain links TRBV24-1 with TRBJ2-3, with 8 bases identical to TRBD2. Germline CDR1 KGHDR, CDR2 SFDVKD. This CDR3 has 17 residues. The V gene end was trimmed by 4 bases and the J gene end by 5 bases; junction bases not matched to a gene: 13. The CDR3 DNA is TGTGCCACCAGTGACCGAGGTAGCGGGGAGTCTAGAGATACGCAGTATTTT. This gives the protein CATSDRGSGESRDTQYF.

This chain joins TRBV10-3 and TRBJ1-5; no firm D call. Looked up from germline, CDR1 is ENHRY and CDR2 is SYGVKD. V gave up 6 bases and J gave up 6 bases, with 12 bases separating them. The CDR3 is 13 amino acids. The CDR3 nucleotides are TGTGCCATCAGGGGAAGGGAAGGTCAGCCCCAGCATTTT. The encoded protein is CAIRGREGQPQHF.

This clonotype was observed a handful of times. The V gene is TRBV6-4, the J gene TRBJ1-1, with D tentatively TRBD1 (5 bases). V shed 4 bases and J shed 0 bases, with 12 bases lying between them. CDR1 is MRHNA and CDR2 is SNTAGT in the germline V gene. This CDR3 is built from 15 residues. CDR3 sequence (DNA): TGTGCCAGCAGTGCGACTTCAGGGATGAACACTGAAGCTTTCTTT. It codes for CASSATSGMNTEAFF.

This clonotype has a handful of counts. The chain recombines TRBV20-1 with TRBJ2-1; no definite D call. V lost 5 bases to trimming and J lost 6 bases, with 8 bases between them. Germline V CDR1 and CDR2: DFQATT, SNEGSKA (reference sequence). The CDR3 covers 11 residues. CDR3 coding DNA: TGCAGTGCTCCACACTTCAATGAGCAGTTCTTC. The encoded protein is CSAPHFNEQFF.

This clonotype was found many times. CDR3: CASSPGTSGGPTYEQYF. DNA for the CDR3: TGCGCCAGCAGCCCCGGGACTAGCGGGGGCCCAACCTACGAGCAGTACTTC. V and J are TRBV5-1 and TRBJ2-7, with TRBD2 identical over 14 bases. With 4 bases clipped from V and 2 bases from J, the junction kept 8 bases outside the gene matches. The germline V gene encodes CDR1 SGHRS and CDR2 YFSETQ. CDR3 length: 17 residues.

This clonotype has a handful of counts. This chain joins TRBV7-3 and TRBJ2-5, with TRBD2 matching over 11 bases. V lost 1 base and J lost 2; bases outside the gene matches: 3. The germline V gene encodes CDR1 SGHTA and CDR2 FQGTGA. The CDR3 spans 16 residues. The CDR3 DNA reads TGTGCCAGCAGCTTAAACCCTAGCGGGGGGCAAGAGACCCAGTACTTC. It specifies CASSLNPSGGQETQYF.

This clonotype was picked up a small number of times. The chain combines TRBV11-2 with TRBJ1-5, with a weak D call TRBD1 (5 bases). Germline values: CDR1 SGHAT, CDR2 FQNNGV. V lost 1 base to trimming and J lost 4 bases, with 14 bases between them. This CDR3 contains 16 residues. CDR3: CASSLGQGMANQPQHF. The CDR3 bases are TGTGCCAGCAGCTTAGGTCAGGGAATGGCAAATCAGCCCCAGCATTTT.

As for this clonotype: A read error may produce the germline difference seen at one junction end. CDR3 in DNA: TGTGCCAGCAGCACCCGACTAGCGGGAGGGCCATACGAGCAGTGCTTC. Its protein is CASSTRLAGGPYEQCF. The gene calls are TRBV3-1 and TRBJ2-5; TRBD2 matches 14 bases. This CDR3 has 16 amino acids. CDR1 LGHDT and CDR2 YNNKEL come from the germline V gene (reference sequence).

In its sample, this clonotype was seen many times. This chain uses TRBV29-1 with TRBJ2-5, with a weak D call TRBD1 (5 bases). The CDR3 is 14 residues long. Trimming left V 7 bases short and J 1 base short, with 16 bases between. Germline CDR1 and CDR2: SQVTM and ANQGSEA. CDR3 DNA sequence: TGCAGCGCCAGCGTTAGGGGTGGCCAAGAGACCCAGTACTTC. It encodes CSASVRGGQETQYF.

This clonotype has only a few counts. The chain links TRBV7-2 to TRBJ1-6; no firm D call. Germline values: CDR1 SGHTA, CDR2 FQGNSA. V was pared by 1 base and J by 12 bases, with 10 bases between. The CDR3 runs to 13 residues. The CDR3 here is CASSLDNVGPLHF. The DNA for the CDR3 is TGTGCCAGCAGCTTAGATAATGTAGGACCCCTCCACTTT. Full variable domain (missing parts from reference TRBV7-2 and TRBJ1-6): GAGVSQSPSNKVTEKGKDVELRCDPISGHTALYWYRQSLGQGLEFLIYFQGNSAPDKSGLPSDRFSAERTGGSVSTLTIQRTQQEDSAVYLCASSLDNVGPLHFGNGTRLTVT.

This clonotype was seen a single time. Its ends do not fully match the called genes, so a read error is possible. The chain couples TRBV7-2 to TRBJ2-1; TRBD2 aligns across 8 bases. Germline values: CDR1 SGHTA, CDR2 FQGNSA. The CDR3 sequence is 15 residues long. The DNA of the CDR3 is TGTGCCAGCAGCTTAGAGCGGGGGCCCTACAATAAGCAGTTCTTC. This codes for CASSLERGPYNKQFF.

This clonotype has a handful of counts. The chain combines TRBV6-1 with TRBJ2-5, with 8 bases aligning to TRBD2. The CDR3 contains 15 residues. Trimming took 8 bases from V and 5 from J; bases not matched to a gene: 13. Germline V gene data show CDR1 as MNHNS and CDR2 as SASEGT. The chain's CDR3 is CASGDLSGSRETQYF. The DNA for the CDR3 is TGTGCCAGCGGAGATCTAAGCGGGAGCCGGGAGACCCAGTACTTC.

In its sample, this clonotype was seen a few times. A junction boundary mismatches the germline segment, possibly from a read error. The chain is built from TRBV3-1 and TRBJ2-5; D is uncertain. The J call could be wrong; TRBJ2-7 is a better fit for the DNA end. Germline-derived CDR1 and CDR2 are LGHDT and YNNKEL (reference sequence). The CDR3 is 11 residues long. This CDR3 is CAGSQATEQYF. The CDR3 region has the DNA TGTGCCGGCAGCCAAGCTACCGAGCAGTACTTC.

This clonotype was found many times. The chain joins TRBV20-1 to TRBJ2-1; no clear D gene. Germline V gene lookup returns CDR1 DFQATT and CDR2 SNEGSKA (reference sequence). V was trimmed by 0 bases and J by 7 bases, leaving 10 bases between them. The CDR3 extends over 13 amino acids. The CDR3 here is CSARDLKGNEQFF. CDR3 in DNA: TGCAGTGCTAGAGATCTCAAAGGAAATGAGCAGTTCTTC.

CDR3 DNA sequence: TGCAGCCCCGTCAAACTGAACACTGAAGCTTTCTTT. Encoded protein: CSPVKLNTEAFF. This chain links TRBV29-1 with TRBJ1-1; D is unresolved. Germline CDR1 and CDR2: SQVTM and ANQGSEA. The CDR3 spans 12 residues. V was pared by 8 bases and J by 0 bases, with 10 bases between.

About this clonotype: A much larger clone differs by one base, so this may be a read error. The chain recombines TRBV11-3 with TRBJ1-1; D possibly corresponds to TRBD1 (5 bases). V lost 8 bases and J lost 1, with 11 bases in between. This CDR3 region has 13 residues. The germline V gene encodes CDR1 SGHNT and CDR2 YENEEA. The CDR3, as DNA: TGTGCCAGCGGCACCACAGGGAACACTGAAGCTTTCTTT. Encoded protein: CASGTTGNTEAFF.

The chain has TRBV7-9 and TRBJ1-4; tentative D call: TRBD1 (5 bases). Per germline, CDR1 SEHNR and CDR2 FQNEAQ (reference sequence). The germline V and J ends were trimmed by 2 bases and 8 bases, with 21 bases remaining between them. CDR3 length equals 17 residues. DNA for the CDR3: TGTGCCAGCAGCTTACGGCAGACAGAACCCAAACTAGAAAAACTGTTTTTT. This sequence encodes CASSLRQTEPKLEKLFF.